Following are 16 T cell receptor beta chains from one sample sequenced in a study of blood T cell repertoires in COVID-19. Some clones are missing from TCRdb's copy, which holds only in-frame ones; the method was immunoSEQ multiplex PCR. The table records about 130,000 clones, around nine tenths of them present only once. The sequencing input was peripheral blood. These TCRs come from a man aged 60 to 75 with COVID-19, enrolled during active disease.

The chain is built from TRBV4-3 and TRBJ1-4; D is uncertain. The CDR3 consists of 15 residues. Trimming removed 3 bases at V and 0 bases at J, with 8 bases between. Per the germline V gene, CDR1 is LGHNA and CDR2 is YSLEER. CDR3 protein: CASSQNSATNEKLFF. DNA for the CDR3: TGCGCCAGCAGCCAGAACAGTGCAACTAATGAAAAACTGTTTTTT.

The V and J genes are TRBV6-5 and TRBJ2-5; D is undetermined. The germline gives CDR1 MNHEY, CDR2 SVGAGI. The CDR3 contains 13 residues. V was cut by 4 bases and J by 5 bases, with 11 bases left in between. CDR3 protein: CASSSGRLETQYF. CDR3 coding DNA: TGTGCCAGCAGTTCAGGCCGGTTGGAGACCCAGTACTTC.

The chain recombines TRBV5-1 with TRBJ1-4; perhaps TRBD1 as D (6 bases). CDR1 SGHRS and CDR2 YFSETQ come from the germline V gene. Trimming pared 0 bases from V and 6 bases from J, leaving 12 bases between. The CDR3 is 15 amino acids. CDR3 nucleotide sequence: TGCGCCAGCAGCTTGGGTTCAGGGGTGGATGAAAAACTGTTTTTT. Protein sequence: CASSLGSGVDEKLFF.

The CDR3 bases are TGTGCCAGCAGTTTAGACAGGGCGTTGTACGAGCAGTACTTC. It encodes CASSLDRALYEQYF. V and J are TRBV28 and TRBJ2-7; TRBD1 matches 7 bases. Looked up from germline, CDR1 is MDHEN and CDR2 is SYDVKM. J was trimmed by 4 bases and V by 2 bases; bases with no gene match: 5. This CDR3 spans 14 amino acids.

This sequence joins TRBV5-4 and TRBJ1-1; the D gene is possibly TRBD1 (5 bases). Germline CDR1 is SGHNT and CDR2 is YYREEE (reference sequence). Trimming took off 0 bases at V and 1 base at J, with 13 bases between the two ends. The CDR3 consists of 16 residues. The CDR3 region is CASSLGLRGENTEAFF. CDR3 sequence (DNA): TGTGCCAGCAGCTTGGGATTGCGGGGCGAGAACACTGAAGCTTTCTTT.

CDR3 residues: CASSPGQANEKLFF. CDR3 sequence (DNA): TGTGCCAGCAGCCCGGGACAGGCGAATGAAAAACTGTTTTTT. This sequence joins TRBV6-2 or TRBV6-3 and TRBJ1-4; the match to TRBD1 covers 8 bases. With V trimmed by 6 bases and J by 5 bases, 5 bases remained unmatched. The length of the CDR3 is 14 residues. Germline loops: CDR1 MNHEY, CDR2 SVGEGT.

The J gene is TRBJ1-6, the V gene TRBV4-3, with D perhaps matching TRBD1 (5 bases). V shed 0 bases and J shed 10 bases, with 13 bases lying between them. This CDR3 is 15 amino acids long. The germline CDR1 and CDR2 sequences are LGHNA and YSLEER. CDR3 loop: CASSQDTAGRSPLHF. CDR3 bases: TGCGCCAGCAGCCAAGATACGGCAGGGCGGTCACCCCTCCACTTT.

V and J are TRBV30 and TRBJ1-4; tentatively, D is TRBD1 (6 bases). The V end lost 3 bases, the J end lost 8 bases, and 13 bases lay between the germline ends. The CDR3 spans 13 residues. Per germline, CDR1 GTSNPN and CDR2 SVGIG (reference sequence). The CDR3 DNA reads as TGTGCCTGGAGCCACAGGGTCGGGGAAAAACTGTTTTTT. It translates to CAWSHRVGEKLFF.

The rearrangement uses TRBV6-2 or TRBV6-3 and TRBJ1-1; no firm D call. Germline CDR1 and CDR2: MNHEY and SVGEGT. V was shortened by 5 bases and J by 8 bases, with 12 bases between the two germline ends. The CDR3 has 12 amino acids. CDR3 sequence reads: CASSRPAGEAFF. DNA for the CDR3: TGTGCCAGCAGTCGTCCGGCGGGCGAAGCTTTCTTT.

This chain connects TRBV6-2 or TRBV6-3 to TRBJ2-4; D remains ambiguous. This CDR3 spans 16 amino acids. Trimming took 2 bases from V and 1 from J, leaving 12 bases between them. Germline loops: CDR1 MNHEY, CDR2 SVGEGT. In DNA form, the CDR3 reads TGTGCCAGCAGTTACGACAACGGTAGGGCCAAAAACATTCAGTACTTC. Its protein is CASSYDNGRAKNIQYF.

The V gene is TRBV10-1, the J gene TRBJ1-2; 7 bases fit TRBD1. Germline CDR1 is WNHNN and CDR2 is SYGVQD (reference sequence). The CDR3 length is 13 residues. The junction had 2 bases not matched to a gene; V was cut back by 3 bases and J by 4 bases. The CDR3 spells CASSDTGAYGYTF. CDR3 sequence (DNA): TGCGCCAGCAGTGACACAGGGGCCTATGGCTACACCTTC.

The V gene is TRBV29-1, the J gene TRBJ2-4, with 9 bases that match TRBD1. This CDR3 has 15 amino acids. V was clipped by 6 bases and J by 6 bases; unmatched bases: 12. Germline-derived CDR1 and CDR2 are SQVTM and ANQGSEA. This CDR3 is CSVQPAGTGINIQYF. DNA for the CDR3: TGCAGCGTCCAACCTGCCGGGACAGGGATAAACATTCAGTACTTC.

The V and J genes are TRBV30 and TRBJ1-1; D remains unclear. The CDR3 is made up of 12 amino acids. V lost 5 bases, J lost 4 bases, and 11 bases lay in between. From germline, CDR1 is GTSNPN and CDR2 SVGIG (reference sequence). CDR3 amino acids: CAWGELSTEAFF. The CDR3 nucleotides read TGTGCCTGGGGGGAGCTGAGCACTGAAGCTTTCTTT.

The chain combines TRBV6-6 with TRBJ1-1; D unresolved. Germline V gene sequence: CDR1 MNHNY, CDR2 SVGAGI (reference sequence). The CDR3 length is 15 residues. V was clipped by 6 bases and J by 0 bases, with 14 bases between them. CDR3: CASRLSTIMNTEAFF. CDR3 sequence (DNA): TGTGCCAGCAGACTGTCAACGATCATGAACACTGAAGCTTTCTTT.

This chain links TRBV4-3 with TRBJ2-3; 11 nucleotides align to TRBD1. Germline V gives CDR1 LGHNA, CDR2 YSLEER. The trim removed 4 bases at V and 3 bases at J, leaving 0 bases unmatched. This CDR3 comprises 14 residues. The CDR3 protein is CASSRDRGTDTQYF. CDR3 sequence (DNA): TGCGCCAGCAGCCGGGACAGGGGGACAGATACGCAGTATTTT.

A remark on this clone: Other DNA sequences within the sample encode an identical CDR3. The chain uses TRBV2 and TRBJ1-5; possibly TRBD1 for D (6 bases). CDR1 and CDR2 (germline): SNHLY, FYNNEI. The CDR3 extends over 16 amino acids. The V and J ends lost 0 bases and 2 bases respectively, with 11 bases between them. DNA for the CDR3: TGTGCCAGCAGTGAAGCAACTAACAGGGGCAATCAGCCCCAGCATTTT. Encoded protein: CASSEATNRGNQPQHF.